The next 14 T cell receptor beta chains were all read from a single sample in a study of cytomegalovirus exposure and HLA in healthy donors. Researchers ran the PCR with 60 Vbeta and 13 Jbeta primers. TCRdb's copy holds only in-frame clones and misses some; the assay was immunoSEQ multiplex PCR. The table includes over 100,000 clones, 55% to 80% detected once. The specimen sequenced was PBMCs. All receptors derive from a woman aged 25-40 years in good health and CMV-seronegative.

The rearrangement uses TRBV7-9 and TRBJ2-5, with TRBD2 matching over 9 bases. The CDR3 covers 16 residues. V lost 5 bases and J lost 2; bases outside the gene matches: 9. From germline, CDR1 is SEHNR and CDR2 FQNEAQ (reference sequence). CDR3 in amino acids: CASSPFTTSGQETQYF. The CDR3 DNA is TGTGCCAGCAGCCCCTTCACGACTAGCGGACAAGAGACCCAGTACTTC.

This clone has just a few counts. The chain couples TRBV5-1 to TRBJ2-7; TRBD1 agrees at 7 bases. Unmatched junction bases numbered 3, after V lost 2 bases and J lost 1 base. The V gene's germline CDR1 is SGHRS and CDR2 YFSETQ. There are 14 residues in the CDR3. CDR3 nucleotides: TGCGCCAGCAGCTTAGTACAGGGGTCCTACGAGCAGTACTTC. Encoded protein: CASSLVQGSYEQYF.

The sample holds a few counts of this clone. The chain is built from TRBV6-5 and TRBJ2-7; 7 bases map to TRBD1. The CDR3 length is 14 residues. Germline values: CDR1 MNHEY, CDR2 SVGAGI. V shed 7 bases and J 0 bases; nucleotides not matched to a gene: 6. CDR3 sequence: CASKTTGTSYEQYF. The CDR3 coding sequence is TGTGCCAGCAAAACGACAGGGACCTCCTACGAGCAGTACTTC.

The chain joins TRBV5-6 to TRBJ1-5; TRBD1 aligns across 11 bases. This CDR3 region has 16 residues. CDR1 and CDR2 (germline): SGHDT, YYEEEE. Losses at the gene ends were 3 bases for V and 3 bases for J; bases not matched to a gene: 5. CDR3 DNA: TGTGCCAGCAGCTGGGGACAGGGGGTGTTCAATCAGCCCCAGCATTTT. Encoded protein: CASSWGQGVFNQPQHF.

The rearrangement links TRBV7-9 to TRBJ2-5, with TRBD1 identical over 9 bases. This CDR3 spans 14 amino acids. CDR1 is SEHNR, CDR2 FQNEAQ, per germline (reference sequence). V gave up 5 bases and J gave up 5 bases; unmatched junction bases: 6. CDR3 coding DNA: TGTGCCAGCAGCCCCACGGGGACAGGGGAGACCCAGTACTTC. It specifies CASSPTGTGETQYF.

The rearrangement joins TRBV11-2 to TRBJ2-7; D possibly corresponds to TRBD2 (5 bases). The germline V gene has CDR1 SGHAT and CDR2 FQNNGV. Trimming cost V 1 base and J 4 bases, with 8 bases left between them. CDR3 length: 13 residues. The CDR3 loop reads CASSLVRVYEQYF. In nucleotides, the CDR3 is TGTGCCAGCAGCTTAGTGAGGGTTTACGAGCAGTACTTC.

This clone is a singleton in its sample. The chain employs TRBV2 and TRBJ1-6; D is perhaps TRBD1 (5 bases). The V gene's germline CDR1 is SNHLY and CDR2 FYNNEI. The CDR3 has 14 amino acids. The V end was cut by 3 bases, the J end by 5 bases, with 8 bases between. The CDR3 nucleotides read TGTGCCAGCAGTGAGCCAGGGAATAATTCACCCCTCCACTTT. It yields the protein CASSEPGNNSPLHF.

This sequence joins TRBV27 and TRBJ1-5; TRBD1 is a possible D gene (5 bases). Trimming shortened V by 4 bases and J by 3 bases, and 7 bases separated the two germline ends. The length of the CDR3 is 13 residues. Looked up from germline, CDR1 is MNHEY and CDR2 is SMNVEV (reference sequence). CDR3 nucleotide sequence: TGTGCCAGCAGTTGGGGACTCAATCAGCCCCAGCATTTT. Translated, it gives CASSWGLNQPQHF.

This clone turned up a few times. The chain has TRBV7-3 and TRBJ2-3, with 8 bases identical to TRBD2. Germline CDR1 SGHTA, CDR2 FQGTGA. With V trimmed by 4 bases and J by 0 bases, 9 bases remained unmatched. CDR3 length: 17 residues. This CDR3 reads CASSSITSGPSTDTQYF. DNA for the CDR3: TGTGCCAGCAGCTCGATTACTAGCGGACCCAGCACAGATACGCAGTATTTT.

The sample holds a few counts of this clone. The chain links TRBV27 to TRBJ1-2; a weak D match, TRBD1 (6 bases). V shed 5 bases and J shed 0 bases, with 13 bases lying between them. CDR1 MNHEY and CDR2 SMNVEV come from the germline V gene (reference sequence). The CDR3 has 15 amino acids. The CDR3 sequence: CASSPGQTTNYGYTF. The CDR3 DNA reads TGTGCCAGCAGTCCTGGACAGACTACTAACTATGGCTACACCTTC.

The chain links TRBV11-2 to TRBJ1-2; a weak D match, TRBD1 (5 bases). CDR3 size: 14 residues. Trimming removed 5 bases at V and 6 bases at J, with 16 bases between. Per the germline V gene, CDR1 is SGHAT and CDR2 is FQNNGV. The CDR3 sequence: CASSPISREHGYTF. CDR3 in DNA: TGTGCCAGCAGCCCTATAAGCAGGGAACATGGCTACACCTTC.

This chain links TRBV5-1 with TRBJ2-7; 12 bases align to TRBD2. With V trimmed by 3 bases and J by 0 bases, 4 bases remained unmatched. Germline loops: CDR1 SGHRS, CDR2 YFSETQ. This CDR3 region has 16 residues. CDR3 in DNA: TGCGCCAGCAGCTCAACGACTAGCGGGAGCTCCTACGAGCAGTACTTC. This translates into CASSSTTSGSSYEQYF.

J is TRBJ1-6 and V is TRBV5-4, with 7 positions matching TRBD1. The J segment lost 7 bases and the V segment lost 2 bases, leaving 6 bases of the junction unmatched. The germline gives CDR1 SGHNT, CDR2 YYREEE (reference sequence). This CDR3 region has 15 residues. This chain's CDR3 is CASSFTTGENSPLHF. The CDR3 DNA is TGTGCCAGCAGCTTCACTACAGGGGAGAATTCACCCCTCCACTTT.

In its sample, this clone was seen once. The CDR3 here is CAIADRGRQPQHF. CDR3 sequence (DNA): TGTGCCATTGCAGACAGGGGGCGGCAGCCCCAGCATTTT. This chain links TRBV2 with TRBJ1-5; 10 positions match TRBD1. CDR3 length: 13 amino acids. Germline values: CDR1 SNHLY, CDR2 FYNNEI. The V gene end was trimmed by 10 bases and the J gene end by 7 bases; junction bases not matched to a gene: 7.